This TCR beta chain comes out of a study of patients and donors after allogeneic stem cell transplantation. The CDR3 totals 13 residues. V was pared by 7 bases and J by 5 bases, with 12 bases between. TCRdb used MiXCR to reprocess the RT-PCR reads, holding one entry per CDR3 protein. The sample shows some 31,000 distinct CDR3 sequences, around 35% of them seen only once. The TCR was taken from a human donor who was either an allogeneic HSCT recipient or a stem cell or donor lymphocyte infusion donor (not recorded which). It is not recorded whose cells these are; they may come from a transplant donor. The sequencing input was blood, either unsorted or a sorted T cell fraction (not recorded which). This rearrangement joins TRBV12-3 or TRBV12-4 to TRBJ1-5, with D possibly being TRBD1 (5 bases). The CDR3 here is CASKGRRDQPQHF. CDR3 bases: TGTGCCAGCAAGGGACGCCGAGATCAGCCCCAGCATTTT.